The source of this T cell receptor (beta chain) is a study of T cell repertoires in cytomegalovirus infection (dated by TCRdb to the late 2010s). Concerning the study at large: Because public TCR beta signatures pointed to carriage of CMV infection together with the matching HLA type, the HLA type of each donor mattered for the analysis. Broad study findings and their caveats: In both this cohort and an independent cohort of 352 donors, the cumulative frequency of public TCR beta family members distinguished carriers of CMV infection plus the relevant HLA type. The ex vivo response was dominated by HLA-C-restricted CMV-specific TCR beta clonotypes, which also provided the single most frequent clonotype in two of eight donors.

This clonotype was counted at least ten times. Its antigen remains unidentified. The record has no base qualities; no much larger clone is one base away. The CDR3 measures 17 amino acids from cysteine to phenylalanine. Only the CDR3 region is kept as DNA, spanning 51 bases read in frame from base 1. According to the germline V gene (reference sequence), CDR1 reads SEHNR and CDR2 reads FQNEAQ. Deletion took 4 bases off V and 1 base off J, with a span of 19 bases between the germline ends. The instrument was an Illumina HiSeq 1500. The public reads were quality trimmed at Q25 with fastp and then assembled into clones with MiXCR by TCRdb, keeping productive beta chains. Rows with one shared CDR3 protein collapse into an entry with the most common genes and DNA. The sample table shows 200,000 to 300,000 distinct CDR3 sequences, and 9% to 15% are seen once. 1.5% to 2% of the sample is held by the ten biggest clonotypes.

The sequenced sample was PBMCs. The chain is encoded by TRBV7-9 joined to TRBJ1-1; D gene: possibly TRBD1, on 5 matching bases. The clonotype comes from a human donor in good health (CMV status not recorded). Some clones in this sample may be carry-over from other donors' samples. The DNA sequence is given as TGTGCCAGCAGCTCCCACCGGCGGGGGTTGGGGAACACTGAAGCTTTCTTT. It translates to CASSSHRRGLGNTEAFF.